The 17 T cell receptor beta chains presented below share a single source sample, sequenced in a study of Graves' ophthalmopathy and Graves' hyperthyroidism. TCR beta CDR3 amplification used RNA transcripts. An opening RT-PCR round employed HTBI primers and preceded a second-round multiplex PCR. TCRdb ran MiXCR on the multiplex PCR reads and lists one entry per CDR3 protein. The sample records around 670,000 distinct CDR3 sequences, about 44% being singletons. Sequencing was done on a sample of peripheral blood. These receptors all come from an adult man with Graves' ophthalmopathy.

V is TRBV20-1 and J is TRBJ1-5; unclear D gene. From germline, CDR1 is DFQATT and CDR2 SNEGSKA (reference sequence). Trimming cost V 1 base and J 3 bases, with 10 bases left between them. The CDR3 has 14 amino acids. The CDR3 region has the DNA TGCAGTGCTAGAGGAATGCAAGTCAATCAGCCCCAGCATTTT. This encodes CSARGMQVNQPQHF.

The gene calls are TRBV29-1 and TRBJ1-4; D is ambiguous. Between the trimmed V and J ends, which lost 5 bases and 14 bases, there was a span of 21 bases. There are 13 residues in the CDR3. Looked up from germline, CDR1 is SQVTM and CDR2 is ANQGSEA. CDR3 region: CSVWRASGNRLFF. CDR3 DNA sequence: TGCAGCGTTTGGCGGGCGTCCGGGAATAGGCTGTTTTTT.

V is TRBV10-3 and J is TRBJ2-7; TRBD1 agrees at 10 bases. Germline trimming cut 8 bases from V and 1 base from J; bases unmatched to any gene: 8. The CDR3 sequence is 15 residues long. The V gene's germline CDR1 is ENHRY and CDR2 SYGVKD. The CDR3 reads CAIGALGQGSYEQYF. The CDR3 nucleotides are TGTGCCATCGGGGCGTTGGGACAGGGGTCCTACGAGCAGTACTTC.

The rearrangement joins TRBV5-1 to TRBJ1-6; D remains ambiguous. V lost 4 bases and J 0 bases, leaving 11 bases between the germline ends. Germline V CDR1 and CDR2: SGHRS, YFSETQ. This CDR3 is built from 16 residues. CDR3 sequence: CASSLQGRSYNSPLHF. The CDR3 nucleotides read TGCGCCAGCAGCCTTCAAGGGCGCTCCTATAATTCACCCCTCCACTTT.

Many counts were recorded for this clonotype. The V and J genes are TRBV10-3 and TRBJ1-1, with D hard to call. The CDR3 contains 13 residues. Trimming took off 4 bases at V and 1 base at J, with 7 bases between the two ends. Per germline, CDR1 ENHRY and CDR2 SYGVKD. The CDR3 DNA reads as TGTGCCATCAGTGCTGAACCGAACACTGAAGCTTTCTTT. It encodes CAISAEPNTEAFF.

In this sample, this clonotype turned up many times. This chain uses TRBV7-3 with TRBJ2-6; tentative D call: TRBD1 (6 bases). Germline CDR1 and CDR2: SGHTA and FQGTGA. The ends were cut back, 5 bases at V and 2 bases at J, with 10 bases in the middle. This CDR3 region has 15 residues. In DNA form, the CDR3 reads TGTGCCAGCAGCGTGAACAGGGCTGGGGCCAACGTCCTGACTTTC. Protein product: CASSVNRAGANVLTF. The full variable domain, with the rest looked up from reference TRBV7-3 and TRBJ2-6, is GAGVSQTPSNKVTEKGKYVELRCDPISGHTALYWYRQSLGQGPEFLIYFQGTGAADDSGLPNDRFFAVRPEGSVSTLKIQRTERGDSAVYLCASSVNRAGANVLTFGAGSRLTVL.

This clonotype was detected only a few times. V is TRBV7-3 and J is TRBJ2-5; D is unresolved. CDR1 is SGHTA and CDR2 is FQGTGA in the germline V gene. The V gene lost 4 bases and the J gene lost 4 bases, with 7 bases spanning the gap. The CDR3 is 12 residues long. CDR3 in DNA: TGTGCCAGCAGCTCCGACCCAGAGACCCAGTACTTC. Translated, it gives CASSSDPETQYF.

This chain connects TRBV2 to TRBJ2-7; 12 bases fit TRBD2. Trimming cost V 8 bases and J 3 bases; bases outside gene matches: 17. The CDR3 is 18 amino acids. Germline V gives CDR1 SNHLY, CDR2 FYNNEI. DNA for the CDR3: TGTGCCAGCCACGGACTAGCGGGAACTTTGGCCCAACTCTACGAGCAGTACTTC. Protein: CASHGLAGTLAQLYEQYF.

Turning to this clonotype: Being one base from a much bigger clone, this may be a read error. The CDR3 here is CASGQGPPWGEQYF. The CDR3 coding sequence is TGTGCCAGCGGCCAGGGGCCCCCCTGGGGCGAGCAGTACTTC. The genes are TRBV7-9 and TRBJ2-7; perhaps TRBD1 as D (6 bases). The CDR3 is 14 amino acids. Germline lookup yields CDR1 SEHNR and CDR2 FQNEAQ (reference sequence). V was clipped by 8 bases and J by 6 bases, with 20 bases between them.

The DNA for the CDR3 is TGCAGTGCTAGCCCGGGTCAACAGCCCCAGCATTTT. Translating gives CSASPGQQPQHF. This chain uses TRBV20-1 with TRBJ1-5; D is undetermined. This CDR3 is 12 amino acids long. Germline CDR1 reads DFQATT; CDR2 reads SNEGSKA (reference sequence). The V end lost 3 bases, the J end lost 7 bases, and 10 bases lay between the germline ends.

The J gene is TRBJ2-5, the V gene TRBV7-9, with TRBD1 matching 9 bases. The CDR3 has 15 residues. Unmatched junction bases numbered 5, after V lost 1 base and J lost 5 bases. CDR1 is SEHNR, CDR2 FQNEAQ, per germline (reference sequence). CDR3 residues: CASSLGTGVIETQYF. CDR3 nucleotides: TGTGCCAGCAGCTTAGGGACAGGGGTGATTGAGACCCAGTACTTC.

This clonotype was seen at least ten times. The V and J genes are TRBV12-3 or TRBV12-4 and TRBJ2-7; 9 bases align to TRBD2. There are 15 residues in the CDR3. V gave up 5 bases and J gave up 0 bases; unmatched junction bases: 5. CDR3 bases: TGTGCCAGCAGTCAGACTAGCGGCAGCTCCTACGAGCAGTACTTC. Encoded protein: CASSQTSGSSYEQYF.

The chain has TRBV24-1 and TRBJ2-3; the D is unclear. The V end was cut by 4 bases, the J end by 1 base, with 14 bases between. Per the germline V gene, CDR1 is KGHDR and CDR2 is SFDVKD. This CDR3 spans 16 amino acids. The CDR3 loop reads CATSDRSASGTDTQYF. The CDR3 DNA is TGTGCCACCAGTGACCGCAGTGCGAGCGGCACAGATACGCAGTATTTT.

The rearrangement links TRBV20-1 to TRBJ2-7, with D tentatively TRBD2 (5 bases). With the DNA end fitting TRBJ2-1 better, the J assignment may be wrong. This CDR3 spans 13 amino acids. Germline V gene data show CDR1 as DFQATT and CDR2 as SNEGSKA (reference sequence). The CDR3 DNA reads TGCAGTGCCGACCCTCGAGGGATGAATGAGCAGTTCTTC. Its translation is CSADPRGMNEQFF.

This clonotype was observed a few times. The J gene is TRBJ1-5, the V gene TRBV7-2, with no clear D. Germline V gene lookup returns CDR1 SGHTA and CDR2 FQGNSA. The CDR3 runs to 15 residues. The V and J ends lost 5 bases and 0 bases respectively, with 11 bases between them. CDR3 sequence reads: CASSRQSYSNQPQHF. CDR3 bases: TGTGCCAGCAGCCGCCAGTCTTATAGCAATCAGCCCCAGCATTTT.

This chain connects TRBV29-1 to TRBJ2-6; 9 bases agree with TRBD1. The CDR3 spans 15 residues. In germline, CDR1 is SQVTM, CDR2 ANQGSEA. Germline trimming cut 7 bases from V and 3 bases from J; bases unmatched to any gene: 7. The CDR3 here is CSGGTGSYGANVLTF. The DNA of the CDR3 is TGCAGCGGAGGGACAGGGAGCTATGGGGCCAACGTCCTGACTTTC.

This clonotype turned up a few times. The chain joins TRBV20-1 to TRBJ2-7; TRBD2 is a possible D gene (6 bases). CDR3 length: 13 residues. Germline CDR1 and CDR2: DFQATT and SNEGSKA (reference sequence). V was trimmed by 4 bases and J by 6 bases, leaving 16 bases between them. The CDR3 DNA reads as TGCAGTGCTACACCCGGGACTGGGTCCGAGCAGTACTTC. It translates to CSATPGTGSEQYF.